This T cell receptor beta chain was captured in a study of patients and donors after allogeneic stem cell transplantation. TCRdb reprocessed the RT-PCR reads with MiXCR, giving one entry per CDR3 protein. The repertoire holds around 240,000 distinct CDR3 sequences, with less than 15% as singletons. As concerns this clonotype: The missing conserved phenylalanine or tryptophan at the end of this CDR3 makes a read error likely.

The ends were cut back, 7 bases at V and 1 base at J, with 16 bases in the middle. CDR3 length: 15 residues. The specimen was blood, either unsorted or a sorted T cell fraction (not recorded which). The TCR comes from a human donor who was either an allogeneic HSCT recipient or a stem cell or donor lymphocyte infusion donor (not recorded which). It is not recorded whose cells these are; they may come from a transplant donor. The chain links TRBV12-3 or TRBV12-4 to TRBJ1-1; D gene unclear. The CDR3 coding sequence is TGTGCCAGCACCTCGTGGCGGGAGGCGAACACTGAAGCTTTCTAT. Its translation is CASTSWREANTEAFY.